This is a list of T cell receptor beta chains from one sample in a study of blood T cell repertoires in COVID-19. Using immunoSEQ multiplex PCR, the repertoire was profiled, and TCRdb retains in-frame clones only, with some absent. In the table there are over 85,000 clones, approximately 90% of which are singletons. The source material was peripheral blood. Receptors originate from a woman in her 50s with COVID-19, enrolled during active disease. The CDR3 runs from the conserved cysteine through the conserved F or W. D genes are given only for firm matches.

j_gene	d_gene	len	v_gene	CDR3aa
TRBJ1-6	TRBD1	19	TRBV4-1	CASSQSKVRTGLENSPLHF
TRBJ1-1	TRBD1	12	TRBV2	CARGQGYTEAFF
TRBJ2-3	.	13	TRBV6-5	CASSYSVAGTQYF
TRBJ2-1	TRBD2	17	TRBV9	CASSPRLAASSYNEQFF
TRBJ2-1	TRBD1	15	TRBV9	CASSVVGQRNNEQFF
TRBJ2-1	TRBD2	16	TRBV27	CASSPGTSGPYNEQFF
TRBJ1-3	.	15	TRBV5-1	CASSARTRVENTIYF
TRBJ2-1	.	13	TRBV29-1	CSFRLNTYNEQFF
TRBJ1-6	.	17	TRBV30	CAWSELGQSSYNSPLHF
TRBJ2-1	TRBD2	16	TRBV6-5	CASSSPTSGGYNEQFF
TRBJ2-7	TRBD1	15	TRBV4-2	CASSQGTGSSYEQYF
TRBJ1-5	.	13	TRBV19	CASSRVVHQPQHF
TRBJ2-5	TRBD2	13	TRBV19	CATTAGPQETQYF
TRBJ2-2	.	13	TRBV4-1	CASSHLGPGELFF
TRBJ2-3	.	15	TRBV5-1	CASSLMGAGSDTQYF
TRBJ2-1	TRBD2	18	TRBV12-5	CASGKTSGVARLYNEQFF
TRBJ1-2	TRBD1	15	TRBV19	CASRGTETPYYGYTF
TRBJ2-7	TRBD1	17	TRBV29-1	CSAEVPGQGPSGYEQYF
TRBJ2-1	TRBD1	14	TRBV6-5	CASRATRDSNEQFF
TRBJ1-4	.	16	TRBV7-2	CASSLVVGATNEKLFF
TRBJ2-2	TRBD2	16	TRBV9	CASSGRQRGPTGELFF
TRBJ1-4	TRBD1	14	TRBV19	CASSVRGANEKLFF
TRBJ2-5	.	14	TRBV9	CASSVVDSLETQYF
TRBJ2-1	.	15	TRBV10-1	CASSDKGGGWSEQFF
TRBJ1-1	.	11	TRBV28	CASLDGNEAFF
TRBJ1-6	.	14	TRBV5-5	CASSSRVLDSPLHF
TRBJ2-7	.	16	TRBV2	CASSSYEYRNSYEQYF
TRBJ2-7	TRBD2	16	TRBV19	CASSRESGGAFPEQYF
TRBJ1-4	.	16	TRBV6-1	CASSEVLGRTNEKLFF